The rows below give T cell receptor beta chains drawn from one sample of a study of blood T cells in healthy people across ages. TCRdb reprocessed the 5' RACE reads with MiXCR, giving one entry per CDR3 protein. The sample contains hundreds of thousands of distinct CDR3 sequences, 49% of which appear only once. Material for sequencing was blood. The receptors derive from a woman aged 60-70 years in good health. Each CDR3 is given with its conserved first and last residue. The order of the fields is D gene, clone size, J gene, V gene, CDR3 protein, CDR3 DNA. A D gene is named only where the DNA matches it firmly. Expanded clones are given a class, and other clones once, few, many or no size at all.

>.|once|TRBJ2-3|TRBV9
CASTSGAITDTQYF
TGTGCCAGTACGTCCGGGGCTATCACAGATACGCAGTATTTT
>.|few|TRBJ1-2|TRBV20-1
CSAYTGLGGYTF
TGCAGTGCGTACACGGGATTAGGGGGCTACACCTTC
>.|.|TRBJ2-2|TRBV20-1
CSARGVARGGTGELFF
TGCAGTGCTAGAGGGGTTGCGCGAGGGGGCACCGGGGAGCTGTTTTTT
>.|few|TRBJ2-1|TRBV20-1
CSASWAEQFF
TGCAGTGCTAGTTGGGCGGAGCAGTTCTTC
>.|.|TRBJ1-1|TRBV7-9
CASSPVQGGNTEAFF
TGTGCCAGCAGCCCGGTACAGGGTGGGAACACTGAAGCTTTCTTT
>TRBD2|few|TRBJ2-5|TRBV4-3
CASSQELAGGPGTQYF
TGCGCCAGCAGCCAAGAACTAGCGGGAGGGCCCGGGACCCAGTACTTC
>TRBD1|few|TRBJ2-7|TRBV9
CASSVETGGIYEQYF
TGTGCCAGCAGCGTAGAGACAGGGGGCATCTACGAGCAGTACTTC
>TRBD2|.|TRBJ2-3|TRBV25-1
CASSKGELAGQDTQYF
TGTGCCAGCAGCAAAGGGGAACTAGCGGGCCAGGATACGCAGTATTTT
>TRBD2|many|TRBJ2-1|TRBV7-8
CASSFEVRGTSSYNEQFF
TGTGCCAGCAGCTTTGAAGTTCGGGGGACTAGCTCCTACAATGAGCAGTTCTTC
>.|.|TRBJ1-2|TRBV7-9
CASSPKVDGYTF
TGTGCCAGCAGCCCAAAGGTGGATGGCTACACCTTC
>.|.|TRBJ2-3|TRBV5-1
CASSLGGTHTDTQYF
TGCGCCAGCAGCTTGGGCGGGACACACACAGATACGCAGTATTTT
>.|few|TRBJ2-5|TRBV4-3
CASSRGSAQETQYF
TGCGCCAGCAGCCGAGGAAGCGCCCAAGAGACCCAGTACTTC
>TRBD2|.|TRBJ2-5|TRBV20-1
CSAPARTSGRGYGEQYF
TGCAGTGCTCCTGCACGGACTAGCGGGAGGGGTTACGGTGAGCAGTACTTC
>TRBD1|.|TRBJ2-5|TRBV30
CAWRIGQGQYF
TGTGCCTGGAGGATAGGACAGGGCCAGTACTTC
>.|few|TRBJ2-7|TRBV9
CASSPSGVLPYEQYF
TGTGCCAGCAGCCCCTCCGGAGTGCTTCCCTACGAGCAGTACTTC
>TRBD2|once|TRBJ2-1|TRBV6-1
CASSLKRAGRGNEQFF
TGTGCCAGCAGTCTCAAGAGAGCGGGAAGGGGTAATGAGCAGTTCTTC
>.|.|TRBJ2-6|TRBV3-1
CASGQGGTLSGANVLTF
TGTGCCAGCGGCCAAGGTGGTACTCTCTCTGGGGCCAACGTCCTGACTTTC
>.|.|TRBJ2-5|TRBV20-1
CSVSDSLRETQYF
TGCAGTGTTTCGGACTCCCTTAGGGAGACCCAGTACTTC
>.|.|TRBJ1-1|TRBV14
CASSHSSNTEAFF
TGTGCCAGCAGCCACTCGAGTAACACTGAAGCTTTCTTT
>.|few|TRBJ2-7|TRBV14
CASSQVGKTTYEQYF
TGTGCCAGCAGCCAAGTGGGGAAAACCACCTACGAGCAGTACTTC
>.|once|TRBJ1-4|TRBV6-6
CASSSGAYEKLFF
TGTGCCAGCAGTTCAGGGGCATATGAAAAACTGTTTTTT
>.|.|TRBJ2-1|TRBV20-1
CSARTSNEQFF
TGCAGTGCCCGCACTAGCAATGAGCAGTTCTTC
>.|.|TRBJ1-4|TRBV5-5
CANSSYSTGANEKLFF
TGTGCCAACAGCTCTTACTCGACAGGCGCTAATGAAAAACTGTTTTTT
>.|.|TRBJ2-5|TRBV18
CASSPRRQETQYF
TGTGCCAGCTCACCACGAAGGCAAGAGACCCAGTACTTC
>TRBD1|few|TRBJ1-1|TRBV2
CAKNRGTEAFF
TGTGCCAAGAACAGGGGTACTGAAGCTTTCTTT
>TRBD2|.|TRBJ2-4|TRBV7-2
CASSLAGPGLAGGRAKNIQYF
TGTGCCAGCAGCTTAGCCGGCCCGGGACTAGCGGGAGGGAGAGCCAAAAACATTCAGTACTTC
>.|.|TRBJ1-2|TRBV9
CASSPSLGPLRTRGSLGYTF
TGTGCCAGCAGCCCGAGCTTGGGCCCTTTAAGAACAAGGGGAAGTCTAGGCTACACCTTC
>TRBD1|.|TRBJ1-1|TRBV9
CASSVGSLAGGIGGTEAFF
TGTGCCAGCAGCGTGGGTTCTTTGGCAGGGGGGATCGGAGGCACTGAAGCTTTCTTT
>.|.|TRBJ2-7|TRBV7-6
CASSAYRGLYEQYF
TGTGCCAGCAGCGCCTACAGGGGACTCTACGAGCAGTACTTC
>TRBD2|.|TRBJ2-3|TRBV24-1
CATSDLPSGSGDTQYF
TGTGCCACCAGTGATTTGCCTAGCGGGAGTGGGGATACGCAGTATTTT
>TRBD2|.|TRBJ2-5|TRBV2
CARIGTNQETQYF
TGTGCCAGAATCGGGACTAACCAAGAGACCCAGTACTTC
>.|.|TRBJ2-7|TRBV25-1
CASSERLRGGPFYNEQYF
TGTGCCAGCAGTGAAAGGCTCAGGGGGGGACCCTTCTACAATGAGCAGTACTTC
>.|.|TRBJ2-5|TRBV12-3/TRBV12-4
CASRPNPGLQETQYF
TGTGCCAGCAGGCCTAACCCGGGACTCCAAGAGACCCAGTACTTC
>.|.|TRBJ2-3|TRBV29-1
CSVEDLTDTQYF
TGCAGCGTTGAAGATCTGACAGATACGCAGTATTTT
>.|.|TRBJ2-7|TRBV30
CAWRQASEQYF
TGTGCCTGGAGACAAGCCTCCGAGCAGTACTTC
>.|.|TRBJ2-5|TRBV2
CASTRDNQETQYF
TGTGCCAGCACGCGGGATAATCAAGAGACCCAGTACTTC
>.|.|TRBJ2-1|TRBV6-1
CASSPSEGNPYNEQFF
TGTGCCAGCAGCCCCAGCGAGGGGAATCCCTACAATGAGCAGTTCTTC
>TRBD1|.|TRBJ1-2|TRBV5-1
CASKTGNYGYTF
TGCGCCAGCAAGACAGGGAACTATGGCTACACCTTC
>.|.|TRBJ1-2|TRBV28
CASSYAVYYGYTF
TGTGCCAGCAGTTATGCAGTCTACTATGGCTACACCTTC
>TRBD1|.|TRBJ2-6|TRBV7-3
CASSQQGTGANVLTF
TGTGCCAGCAGCCAACAGGGGACCGGGGCCAACGTCCTGACTTTC
>.|.|TRBJ2-7|TRBV7-9
CASSLTRGASSYEQYF
TGTGCCAGCAGCTTGACCAGGGGCGCCAGCTCCTACGAGCAGTACTTC
>TRBD1|.|TRBJ2-7|TRBV27
CASRTGNGHEQYF
TGTGCCAGCCGGACAGGGAATGGGCACGAGCAGTACTTC
>TRBD1|.|TRBJ2-6|TRBV2
CASGTGRSGANVLTF
TGTGCCAGCGGGACAGGCCGTTCTGGGGCCAACGTCCTGACTTTC